This TCR beta chain comes out of a study of T cells in Graves' hyperthyroidism and ophthalmopathy. Looking at the study overall: The initial diagnosis was the point when peripheral blood was collected, ahead of any treatment. Overall study results and limits: Ophthalmopathy onset followed model prediction by a median roughly six months.

PBMCs came from more than 9 ml fresh peripheral blood. Between the trimmed V and J ends, which lost 0 bases and 3 bases, there was a span of 12 bases. The CDR3 is 15 amino acids. Germline loops: CDR1 MGHRA, CDR2 YSYEKL. Amplification yielded TCR beta CDR3 regions, with RNA transcripts as the source. An initial round of RT-PCR targeting the TCR CDR3 relied on the HTBI primer set. One entry per CDR3 protein, called by TCRdb with MiXCR from the multiplex PCR reads. The sample consists of nearly 250,000 distinct CDR3 sequences, more than 20% of them appearing once. Many counts were recorded for this clonotype. Its specificity is not known.

Sequencing was carried out using blood. The sequence came from a woman aged 40 to 50 with Graves' ophthalmopathy. This rearrangement joins TRBV4-1 to TRBJ2-7; TRBD1 might be the D (7 bases). This chain's CDR3 is CASSQEGQGGYEQYF. In nucleotides, the CDR3 is TGCGCCAGCAGCCAAGAGGGGCAGGGGGGCTACGAGCAGTACTTC.